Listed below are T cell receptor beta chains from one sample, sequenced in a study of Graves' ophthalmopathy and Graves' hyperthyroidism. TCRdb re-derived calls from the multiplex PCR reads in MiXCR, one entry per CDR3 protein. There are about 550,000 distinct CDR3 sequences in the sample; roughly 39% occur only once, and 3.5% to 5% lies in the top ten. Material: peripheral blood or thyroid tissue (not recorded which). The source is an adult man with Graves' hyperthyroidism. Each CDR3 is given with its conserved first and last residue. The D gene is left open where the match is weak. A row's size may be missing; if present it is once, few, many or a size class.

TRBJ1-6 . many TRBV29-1 TGCAGCGTTGAAGTGGCCGGGGACTTTGGGTCACCCCTCCACTTT CSVEVAGDFGSPLHF
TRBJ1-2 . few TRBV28 TGTGCCAGCAGTTTACCCAGGGGCCTAGATGGCTACACCTTC CASSLPRGLDGYTF
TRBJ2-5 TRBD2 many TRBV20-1 TGCAGTGCTAGCCTAGCGGGGCAAGAGACCCAGTACTTC CSASLAGQETQYF
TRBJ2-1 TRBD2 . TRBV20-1 TGCAGTGCTGCGGGGGGGGGGTACAATGAGCAGTTCTTC CSAAGGGYNEQFF
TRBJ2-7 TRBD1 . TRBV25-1 TGTGCCAGCTTAGGAGGACAGGGGTACGAGCAGTACTTC CASLGGQGYEQYF
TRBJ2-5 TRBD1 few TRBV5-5 TGTGCCAGCAGCCAAACAGGGGCCGGGCAAGAGACCCAGTACTTC CASSQTGAGQETQYF
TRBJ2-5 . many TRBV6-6 TGTGCCAGCAGCGCCCTTACAGGGTACCAAGAGACCCAGTACTTC CASSALTGYQETQYF
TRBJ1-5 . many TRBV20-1 TGCAGTGCTAGAGATGCAGAAGGGAAACTCGAGCAGCCCCAGCATTTT CSARDAEGKLEQPQHF
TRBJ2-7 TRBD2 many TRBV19 TGTGCCAGCAGCACTAGCGGGAGCTCCTACGAGCAGTACTTC CASSTSGSSYEQYF
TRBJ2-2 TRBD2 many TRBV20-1 TGCAGTGCTAGAGTCCTAGCGGGCCCCACCGGGGAGCTGTTTTTT CSARVLAGPTGELFF
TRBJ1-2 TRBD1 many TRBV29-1 TGCAGCGTTGCACAGGGGAACTATGGCTACACCTTC CSVAQGNYGYTF
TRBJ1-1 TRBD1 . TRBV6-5 TGTGCCAGCAGTAGAGATCAGGGGGGGAACACTGAAGCTTTCTTT CASSRDQGGNTEAFF
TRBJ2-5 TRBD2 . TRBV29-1 TGCAGCCGCTCTAGCGGGACGGAGACCCAGTACTTC CSRSSGTETQYF
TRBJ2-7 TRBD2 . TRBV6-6 TGTGCCAGCAGTTACTCCAAAACCGGACTAGCGCGTAGGGAGCAGTACTTC CASSYSKTGLARREQYF
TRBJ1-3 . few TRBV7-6 TGTGCCAGCAGCTTAACGCGCGGAAACACCATATATTTT CASSLTRGNTIYF
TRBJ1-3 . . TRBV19 TGTGCCAGTAGCGAATCGGGGGCCGGAAACGCCATATATTTT CASSESGAGNAIYF
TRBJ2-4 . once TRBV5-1 TGCGCCAGCAGCTTGTGGGATGTAAACATTCAGTACTTC CASSLWDVNIQYF
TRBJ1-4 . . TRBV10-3 TGTGCCATCAGTGAGTCGTCCGGGGGCGAGGGGGAAAAACTGTTTTTT CAISESSGGEGEKLFF
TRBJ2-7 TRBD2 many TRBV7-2 TGTGCCAGCAGTCCGACTAGCGGGAGTCTCTACGAGCAGTACTTC CASSPTSGSLYEQYF
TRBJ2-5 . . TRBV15 TGTGCCACCAGCAGCAGGGGTGTGACCCAGTACTTC CATSSRGVTQYF
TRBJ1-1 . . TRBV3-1 TGTGCCACCAGCCGTGGCCCGAGCACTGAAGCTTTCTTT CATSRGPSTEAFF
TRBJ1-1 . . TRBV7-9 TGTGCCAGCTCACCAGGGGCGGGCGCGAACACTGAAGCTTTCTTT CASSPGAGANTEAFF
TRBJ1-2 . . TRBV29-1 TGCAGCGTTCTACGGACTGCCACAGACACTAACTATGGCTACACCTTC CSVLRTATDTNYGYTF
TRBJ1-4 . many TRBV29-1 TGCAGCGCATGGACCCAGGAAAAACTGTTTTTT CSAWTQEKLFF
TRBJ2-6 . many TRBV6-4 TGTGCCAGCAGTGACTCGAACTCTGGGGCCAACGTCCTGACTTTC CASSDSNSGANVLTF
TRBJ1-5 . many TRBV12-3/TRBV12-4 TGTGCCAGCAGTTTACGGGGTTGGGGCAATCAGCCCCAGCATTTT CASSLRGWGNQPQHF
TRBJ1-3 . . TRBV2 TGTGCCAGCAGTGCAGCGCGAAGCTCTGGAAACACCATATATTTT CASSAARSSGNTIYF
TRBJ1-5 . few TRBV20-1 TGCAGTGGCACCTCACAGGGACCCTATAGCAATCAGCCCCAGCATTTT CSGTSQGPYSNQPQHF
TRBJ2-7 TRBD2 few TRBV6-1 TGTGCCATCAGTGCCCAGCGGGGGTCGAGCGAGCAGTACTTC CAISAQRGSSEQYF
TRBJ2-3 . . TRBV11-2 TGTGCCAGCAGCTCAGTCCCAGCGGTTAGCACAGATACGCAGTATTTT CASSSVPAVSTDTQYF
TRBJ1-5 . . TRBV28 TGTGCCAGCCGACTCAAGTCGACTGCTAGCAATCAGCCCCAGCATTTT CASRLKSTASNQPQHF
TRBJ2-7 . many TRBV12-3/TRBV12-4 TGTGCCAGCAGTTTCGGAGCACGGAGTGAGCAGTACTTC CASSFGARSEQYF
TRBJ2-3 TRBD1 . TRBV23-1 TGCGCCAGCAGGGGGACAGGCACAGATACGCAGTATTTT CASRGTGTDTQYF
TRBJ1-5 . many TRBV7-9 TGTGCCAGCAGCTATAACACGGTATCACGCCCCCAGCATTTT CASSYNTVSRPQHF
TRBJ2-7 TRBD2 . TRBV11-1 TGTGCCACAACGACTAGCGGGACCGGCGAGCAGTACTTC CATTTSGTGEQYF
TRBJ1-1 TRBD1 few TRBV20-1 TGCAGTGCTAGGGATCGACTACCCAGGGGGCGCGGCCTTCTCGTGAACACTGAAGCTTTCTTT CSARDRLPRGRGLLVNTEAFF
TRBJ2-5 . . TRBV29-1 TGCAGCGTTGTCTGGCAGGGTGAGACCCAGTACTTC CSVVWQGETQYF
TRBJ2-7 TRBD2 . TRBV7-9 TGTGCCAGCAGCCTAAGCACCGGGACTAGCGTCACCGAGGAGTACTTC CASSLSTGTSVTEEYF
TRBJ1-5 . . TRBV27 TGTGCCAGCAGTTTATACGGGGCCACTGCTCAGCCCCAGCATTTT CASSLYGATAQPQHF
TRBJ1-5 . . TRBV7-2 TGTGCCAGCAGTTCAGGACAGAGGGAGACCCAGCATTTT CASSSGQRETQHF
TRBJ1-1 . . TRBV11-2 TGTGCCAGCAGCTTCGACAGGAGAGTGAACACTGAAGCTTTCTTT CASSFDRRVNTEAFF
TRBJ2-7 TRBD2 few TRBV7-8 TGTGCCAGCAGCTTAGACCCCAAGCGGGAACCCCCCTACGAGCAGTACTTC CASSLDPKREPPYEQYF
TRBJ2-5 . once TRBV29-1 TGCAGCGGACGACAGGCAAACACCGGGGAGACCCAGTACTTC CSGRQANTGETQYF
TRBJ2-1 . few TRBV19 TGTGCCACTTCCGACCAGAACAATGAGCAGTTCTTC CATSDQNNEQFF
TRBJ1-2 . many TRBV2 TGTGCCAGCAGTTATCCTGGCTACACCTTC CASSYPGYTF
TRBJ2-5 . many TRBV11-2 TGTGCCAGCGACGAGCGGAAAGAGACCCAGTACTTC CASDERKETQYF
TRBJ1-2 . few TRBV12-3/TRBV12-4 TGTGCCAGCAGCCCACAGGGCTTCGATGGCTACACCTTC CASSPQGFDGYTF
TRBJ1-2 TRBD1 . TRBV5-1 TGCGCCAGCAGCGCCGCACTGACAGGGGCGAGAGGCTACACCTTC CASSAALTGARGYTF
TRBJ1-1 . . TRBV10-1 TGCGCCAGCAGTGAGGGGTCGGAGCCTCCACTCACTGAAGCTTTCTTT CASSEGSEPPLTEAFF
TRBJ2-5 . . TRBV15 TGTGCCACCAGCAGGAGAGGGGGAGAGACCCAGTACTTC CATSRRGGETQYF
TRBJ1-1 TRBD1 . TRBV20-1 TGCAGTGCTAGACCGGGACAGGGAGGCAACACTGAAGCTTTCTTT CSARPGQGGNTEAFF
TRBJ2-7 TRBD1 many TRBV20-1 TGCAGTGCTAGACGTATGACAGGGGCATCCTACGAGCAGTACTTC CSARRMTGASYEQYF
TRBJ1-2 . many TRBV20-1 TGCAGCGCACTACCTAGGGACGAACGCTACACCTTC CSALPRDERYTF
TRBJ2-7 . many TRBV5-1 TGCGCCAGCAGCTTGGCGGTTTCCTACGAGCAGTACTTC CASSLAVSYEQYF
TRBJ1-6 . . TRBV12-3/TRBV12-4 TGTGCCAGCAGTTTGAGGGGGGTGGGTTCACCCCTCCACTTT CASSLRGVGSPLHF
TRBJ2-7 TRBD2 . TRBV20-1 TGCAGTGCTGGAGCGCTCGGGAGGGACCACGAGCAGTACTTC CSAGALGRDHEQYF
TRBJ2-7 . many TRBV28 TGTGCCAGCAGTTCCCCCCCGGGTTCCTACGAGCAGTACTTC CASSSPPGSYEQYF
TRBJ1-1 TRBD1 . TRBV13 TGTGCCAGCAGGAACACAGGGGGCGGCTACACTGAAGCTTTCTTT CASRNTGGGYTEAFF
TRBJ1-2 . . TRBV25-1 TGTGCCAGCAGTGACGGGGGACGGTACACCTTC CASSDGGRYTF